This passage covers 4 T cell receptor beta chains from one sample sequenced in a study of T-cell reconstitution after alpha-beta-depleted transplantation in children listed by TCRdb under 2016. This specimen's treatment or condition label, per the study, means: allogeneic hematopoietic cell transplantation with graft depleted of TCRalphabeta T cells and CD19 B cells. Libraries were constructed by PCR. TCRdb lists the instrument as Illumina HiSeq 2500. Molecular barcoding was employed in the preparation of TCR libraries, with unique molecular identifiers being used to normalize TCRbeta repertoire quantification. The raw public reads went through TCRdb reprocessing: fastp at Q25, MiXCR clone calling, in-frame beta chains kept. Merged by CDR3 protein, the rows form single entries marked with the most common genes and DNA. For this sample there are 250,000 to 300,000 distinct CDR3 sequences; roughly a tenth appear just once. The ten largest clones represent less than 9% of the sample.

Material: PBMCs, obtained before TCRalphabeta/CD19-depleted stem cell transplant. Source of these receptors: a boy under two years old with acute myeloid leukemia, due to receive a stem cell transplant.

This clonotype was recorded at least ten times. V is TRBV7-3 and J is TRBJ1-2; the D gene is possibly TRBD1 (5 bases). V gave up 1 base and J gave up 2 bases, with 11 bases separating them. Germline lookup yields CDR1 SGHTA and CDR2 FQGTGA. The CDR3 totals 15 residues. Here the CDR3 DNA reads TGTGCCAGCAGCTTAAGTGCAGGGTCGAACTATGGCTACACCTTC. It codes for CASSLSAGSNYGYTF.

This clonotype was counted ten times or more. The chain couples TRBV20-1 to TRBJ2-1; possibly TRBD2 for D (6 bases). The CDR3 is 15 residues long. Germline lookup yields CDR1 DFQATT and CDR2 SNEGSKA (reference sequence). The V end was cut by 2 bases, the J end by 3 bases, with 14 bases between. The CDR3 here is CSARRLARGYNEQFF. CDR3 nucleotides: TGCAGTGCTAGACGGCTAGCGAGGGGCTACAATGAGCAGTTCTTC.

In this sample, this clonotype turned up many times. The chain uses TRBV21-1 and TRBJ2-6; the table names TRBD2, a call not compared with the DNA. TRBV21-1 is assigned pseudogene status. The CDR3 is 18 residues long. In DNA form, the CDR3 reads TGTGCCAGCAGCAGTTGGACTAGCGGGAGGGCTGGGGCCAACGTCCTGACTTTC. This sequence encodes CASSSWTSGRAGANVLTF.

CDR3 nucleotides: TGTGCCAGCAGCCCCGGGAGAAGTACGCAGTATTTT. Its protein product is CASSPGRSTQYF. The chain joins TRBV14 to TRBJ2-3; maybe TRBD2 (6 bases). This CDR3 has 12 amino acids. V was pared by 4 bases and J by 8 bases, with 10 bases between. Germline V gene sequence: CDR1 SGHDN, CDR2 FVKESK.